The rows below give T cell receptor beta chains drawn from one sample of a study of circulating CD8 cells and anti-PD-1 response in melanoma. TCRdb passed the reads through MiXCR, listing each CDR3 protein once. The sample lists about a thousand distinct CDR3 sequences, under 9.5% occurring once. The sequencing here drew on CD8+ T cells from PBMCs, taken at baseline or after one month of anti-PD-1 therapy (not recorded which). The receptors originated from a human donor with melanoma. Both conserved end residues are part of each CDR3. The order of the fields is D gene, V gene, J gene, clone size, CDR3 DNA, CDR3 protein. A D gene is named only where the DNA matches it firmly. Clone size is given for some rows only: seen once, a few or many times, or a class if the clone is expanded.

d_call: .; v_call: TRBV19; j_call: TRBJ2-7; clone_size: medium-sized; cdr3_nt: TGTGCCAGTAGTATAGCTACAGCTGGCTACGAGCAGTACTTC; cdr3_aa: CASSIATAGYEQYF
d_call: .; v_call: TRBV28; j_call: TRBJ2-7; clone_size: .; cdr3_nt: TGTGCCAGCAGTTTGTCGAGTGTTATGGCCGGCTACGAGCAGTACTTC; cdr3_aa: CASSLSSVMAGYEQYF
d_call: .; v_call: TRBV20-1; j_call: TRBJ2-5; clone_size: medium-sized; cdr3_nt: TGCAGTACCCTCGCAGAGACCCAGTACTTC; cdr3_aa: CSTLAETQYF
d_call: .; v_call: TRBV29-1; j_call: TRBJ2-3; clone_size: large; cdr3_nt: TGCAGCGTTGAAGGCTGGGGATTGCACGGCACAGATACGCAGTATTTT; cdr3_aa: CSVEGWGLHGTDTQYF
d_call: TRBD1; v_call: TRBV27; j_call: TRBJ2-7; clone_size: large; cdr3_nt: TGTGCCAGCAGCGGGACAGGGGGGGGCTACGAGCAGTACTTC; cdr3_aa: CASSGTGGGYEQYF
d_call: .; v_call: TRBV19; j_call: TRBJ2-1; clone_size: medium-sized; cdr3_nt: TGTGCCAGTAGTATGAGGTGGGGCCAACCAAATGAGCAGTTCTTC; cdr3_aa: CASSMRWGQPNEQFF
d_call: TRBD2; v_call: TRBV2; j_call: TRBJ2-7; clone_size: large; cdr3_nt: TGTGCCAGCAGTGTAAGCGGGGGCCTCTCCTACGAGCAGTACTTC; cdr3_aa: CASSVSGGLSYEQYF
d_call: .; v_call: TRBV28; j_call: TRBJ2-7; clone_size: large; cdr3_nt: TGTGCCAGCAGTTTAAGGGCAGCCATCTACGAGCAGTACTTC; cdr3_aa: CASSLRAAIYEQYF
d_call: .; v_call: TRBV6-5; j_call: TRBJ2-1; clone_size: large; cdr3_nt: TGTGCCAGCAGTTACGGGCAGGACTGGCGCAATGAGCAGTTCTTC; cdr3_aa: CASSYGQDWRNEQFF
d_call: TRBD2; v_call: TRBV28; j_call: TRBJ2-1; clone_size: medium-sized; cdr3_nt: TGTGCCAGCAGAACACGGGGGGTCTTCTACAATGAGCAGTTCTTC; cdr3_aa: CASRTRGVFYNEQFF
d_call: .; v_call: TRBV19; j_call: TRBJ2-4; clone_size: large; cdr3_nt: TGTGCCAGTAGGGACAGCCTGGGAAACATTCAGTACTTC; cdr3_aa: CASRDSLGNIQYF
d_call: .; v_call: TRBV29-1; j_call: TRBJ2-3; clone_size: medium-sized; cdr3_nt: TGCAGCGTTGAAGGGGATACTAGCACAGATACGCAGTATTTT; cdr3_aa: CSVEGDTSTDTQYF
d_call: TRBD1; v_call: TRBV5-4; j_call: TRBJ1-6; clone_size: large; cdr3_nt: TGTGCCAGCAGACCAGGGGGAGAACATTCACCCCTCCACTTT; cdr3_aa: CASRPGGEHSPLHF
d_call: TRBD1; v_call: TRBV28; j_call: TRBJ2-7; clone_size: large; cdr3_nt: TGTGCCAGCAGTTTGTTGACAGGGGTCCCCTACGAGCAGTACTTC; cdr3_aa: CASSLLTGVPYEQYF
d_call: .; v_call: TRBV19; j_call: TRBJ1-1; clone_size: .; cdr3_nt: TGTGCCAGTAGTAGAACGCCGAACACTGCAGCTTTCTTT; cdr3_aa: CASSRTPNTAAFF
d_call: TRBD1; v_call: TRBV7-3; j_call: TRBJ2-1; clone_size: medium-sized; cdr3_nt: TGTGCCAGCAGCTTAGGCCAGGGGGCGCTCGATGAGCAGTTCTTC; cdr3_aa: CASSLGQGALDEQFF
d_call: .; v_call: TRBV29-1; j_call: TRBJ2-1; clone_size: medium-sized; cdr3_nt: TGCAGCGTTGTCAACAATGAGCAGTTCTTC; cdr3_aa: CSVVNNEQFF
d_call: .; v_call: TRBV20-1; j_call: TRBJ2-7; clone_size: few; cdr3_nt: TGCAGTGCTAGAGGGAGGGACACGGTCTACGAGCAGTACTTC; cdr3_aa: CSARGRDTVYEQYF
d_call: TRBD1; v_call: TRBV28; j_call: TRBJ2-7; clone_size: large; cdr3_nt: TGTGCCAGCAGTTCCCGACAGGGGGCTTACGAGCAGTACTTC; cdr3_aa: CASSSRQGAYEQYF
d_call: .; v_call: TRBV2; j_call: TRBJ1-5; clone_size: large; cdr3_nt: TGTGCCAGCAGTACCCCCGGGGGGGATCAGCCCCAGCATTTT; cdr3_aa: CASSTPGGDQPQHF
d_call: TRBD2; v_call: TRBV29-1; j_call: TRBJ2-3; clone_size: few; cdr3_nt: TGCAGCGTGGCTCCGGAGACTAGCAGCACAGATACGCAGTATTTT; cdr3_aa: CSVAPETSSTDTQYF
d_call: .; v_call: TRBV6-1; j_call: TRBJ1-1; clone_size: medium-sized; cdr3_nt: TGTGCCATCCGAGGGAACTACACTGAAGCTTTCTTT; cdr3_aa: CAIRGNYTEAFF
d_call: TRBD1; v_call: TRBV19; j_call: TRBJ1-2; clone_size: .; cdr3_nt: TGTGCCGGTAGTATCGGACAGGGCCCTCTTAGCGGCTACACCTTC; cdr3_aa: CAGSIGQGPLSGYTF
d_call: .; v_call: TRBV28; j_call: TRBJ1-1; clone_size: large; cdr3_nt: TGTGCCAGCAGTTTCCGGGGTCTGAAGGCTGAAGCTTTCTTT; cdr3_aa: CASSFRGLKAEAFF
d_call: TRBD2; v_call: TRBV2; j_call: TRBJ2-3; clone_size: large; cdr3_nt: TGTGCCAGCAGTGGACTAGCCAGCAGCACAGATACGCAGTATTTT; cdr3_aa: CASSGLASSTDTQYF
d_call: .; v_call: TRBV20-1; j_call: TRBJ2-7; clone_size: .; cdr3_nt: TGCAGTGCCCTCTCCGACGAGACCTACGAGCAGTACTTC; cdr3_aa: CSALSDETYEQYF
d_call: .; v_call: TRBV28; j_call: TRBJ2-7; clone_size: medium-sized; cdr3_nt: TGTGCCAGCTCGCCGGGGCTCGGGGAGCAGTACTTC; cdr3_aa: CASSPGLGEQYF
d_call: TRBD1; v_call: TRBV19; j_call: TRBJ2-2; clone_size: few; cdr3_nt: TGTGCCAGTAGTATTGTGACAGGGGGCGGCGGGGAGCTGTTTTTT; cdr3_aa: CASSIVTGGGGELFF
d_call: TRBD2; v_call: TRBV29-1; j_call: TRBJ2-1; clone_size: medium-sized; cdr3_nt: TGCAGCGTCGGTAGCGGGGGGTGGGACAATGAGCAGTTCTTC; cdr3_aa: CSVGSGGWDNEQFF
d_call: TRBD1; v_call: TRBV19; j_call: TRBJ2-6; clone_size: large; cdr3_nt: TGTGCCAGTAGTTCACTCGCACAGACAGGGTTTGTGTCTGGGGCCAACGTCCTGACTTTC; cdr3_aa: CASSSLAQTGFVSGANVLTF